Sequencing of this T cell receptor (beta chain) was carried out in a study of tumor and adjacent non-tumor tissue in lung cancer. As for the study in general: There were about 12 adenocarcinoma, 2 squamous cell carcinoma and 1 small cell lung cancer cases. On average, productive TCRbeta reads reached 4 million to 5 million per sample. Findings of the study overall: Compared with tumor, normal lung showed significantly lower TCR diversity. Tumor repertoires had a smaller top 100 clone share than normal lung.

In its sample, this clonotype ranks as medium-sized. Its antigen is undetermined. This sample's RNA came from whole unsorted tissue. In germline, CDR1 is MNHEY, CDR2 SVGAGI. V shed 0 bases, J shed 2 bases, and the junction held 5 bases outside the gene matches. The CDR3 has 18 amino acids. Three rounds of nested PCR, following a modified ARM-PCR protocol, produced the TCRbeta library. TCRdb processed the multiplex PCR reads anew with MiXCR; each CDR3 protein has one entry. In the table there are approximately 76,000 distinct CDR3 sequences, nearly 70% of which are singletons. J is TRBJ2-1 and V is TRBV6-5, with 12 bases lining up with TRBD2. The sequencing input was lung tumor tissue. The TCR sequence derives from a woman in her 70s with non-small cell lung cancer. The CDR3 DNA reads TGTGCCAGCAGTTACTCCCCGACTAGCGGGAGTACCTACAATGAGCAGTTCTTC. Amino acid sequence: CASSYSPTSGSTYNEQFF.